Listed here is a single T cell receptor beta chain. This entry is derived from a study of blood T cell repertoires in COVID-19. Study background: COVID-19 samples, acute and convalescent, were from the United States, Italy and Spain. T cells, B-cell-depleted T cells, or PBMCs provided the cDNA or gDNA that served as material.

The CDR3 runs to 12 residues. Trimming took 7 bases from V and 1 from J, leaving 10 bases between them. CDR1 is SQVTM and CDR2 is ANQGSEA in the germline V gene. Original methodology: How many nucleated cells were present was estimated from reference gene primer amplification. Here immunoSEQ multiplex PCR was the method, and the copy in TCRdb shows in-frame clones only, minus some. V, J and clone size are those of that table, while D and trimming were read from the DNA. The repertoire includes 120,000 to 150,000 clones, around nine tenths of them detected once, and more than 1.5% sits in the top ten.

Sequencing was performed on peripheral blood. The V gene is TRBV29-1, the J gene TRBJ1-1, with D perhaps TRBD1 (5 bases). The receptor comes from a woman aged 55-69 years with acute or convalescent COVID-19. The CDR3 loop is CSGGFSNTEAFF. The CDR3, as DNA: TGCAGCGGGGGGTTCTCGAACACTGAAGCTTTCTTT.